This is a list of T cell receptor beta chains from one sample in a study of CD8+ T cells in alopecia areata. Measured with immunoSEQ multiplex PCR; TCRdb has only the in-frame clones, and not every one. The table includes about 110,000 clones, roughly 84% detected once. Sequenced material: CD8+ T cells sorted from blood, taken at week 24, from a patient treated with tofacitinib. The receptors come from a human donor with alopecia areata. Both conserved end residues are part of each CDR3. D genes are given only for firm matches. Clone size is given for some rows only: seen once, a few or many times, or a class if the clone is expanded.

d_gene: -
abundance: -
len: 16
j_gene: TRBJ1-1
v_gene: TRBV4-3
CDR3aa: CASSQDKGAAGTEAFF
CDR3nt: TGCGCCAGCAGCCAAGATAAAGGGGCAGCGGGGACTGAAGCTTTCTTT

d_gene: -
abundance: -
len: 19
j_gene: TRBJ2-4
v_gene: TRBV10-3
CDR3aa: CAISEMEVPVGKGENIQYF
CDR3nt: TGTGCCATCAGTGAGATGGAAGTACCCGTCGGGAAGGGCGAAAACATTCAGTACTTC

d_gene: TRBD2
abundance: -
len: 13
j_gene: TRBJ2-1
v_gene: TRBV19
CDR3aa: CATLAGGYNEQFF
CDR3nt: TGTGCCACCCTGGCGGGGGGATACAATGAGCAGTTCTTC

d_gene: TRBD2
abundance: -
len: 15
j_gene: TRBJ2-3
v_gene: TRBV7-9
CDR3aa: CASSPSGGTTDTQYF
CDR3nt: TGTGCCAGCAGCCCAAGCGGGGGGACCACAGATACGCAGTATTTT

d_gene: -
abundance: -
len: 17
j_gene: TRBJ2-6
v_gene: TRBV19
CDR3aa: CASSMSQGLSGANVLTF
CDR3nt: TGTGCCAGTAGTATGTCCCAGGGCCTATCTGGGGCCAACGTCCTGACTTTC

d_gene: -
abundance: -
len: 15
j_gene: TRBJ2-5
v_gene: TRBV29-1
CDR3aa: CSVESVDREGETQYF
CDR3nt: TGCAGCGTTGAATCGGTGGACAGGGAGGGTGAGACCCAGTACTTC

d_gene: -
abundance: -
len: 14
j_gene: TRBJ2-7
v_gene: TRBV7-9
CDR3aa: CASSPQLNGGEQYF
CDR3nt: TGTGCCAGCAGCCCCCAACTCAACGGGGGCGAGCAGTACTTC

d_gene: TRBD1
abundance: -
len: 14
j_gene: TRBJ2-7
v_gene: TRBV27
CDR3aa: CASSRSGTVYEQYF
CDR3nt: TGTGCCAGCAGTCGATCAGGGACAGTCTACGAGCAGTACTTC

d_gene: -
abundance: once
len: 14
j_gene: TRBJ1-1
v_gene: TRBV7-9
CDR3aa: CASSLAGSHTEAFF
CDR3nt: TGTGCCAGCAGCTTAGCGGGCAGCCACACTGAAGCTTTCTTT

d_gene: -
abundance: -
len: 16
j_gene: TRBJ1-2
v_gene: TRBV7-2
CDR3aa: CASSFQREIANYGYTF
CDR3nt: TGTGCCAGCAGCTTTCAAAGGGAGATAGCTAACTATGGCTACACCTTC

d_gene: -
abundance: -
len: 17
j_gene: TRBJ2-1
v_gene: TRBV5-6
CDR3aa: CASSFWAGHNLYNEQFF
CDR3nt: TGTGCCAGCAGCTTCTGGGCCGGACACAACCTTTACAATGAGCAGTTCTTC

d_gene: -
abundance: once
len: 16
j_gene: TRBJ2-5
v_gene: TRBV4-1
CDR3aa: CASSQDVRRNRETQYF
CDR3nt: TGCGCCAGCAGCCAAGACGTCAGGCGGAATAGGGAGACCCAGTACTTC

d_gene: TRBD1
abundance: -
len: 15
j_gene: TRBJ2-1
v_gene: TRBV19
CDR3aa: CASSLTGGSYNEQFF
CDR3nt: TGTGCCAGTAGTCTTACAGGGGGCTCCTACAATGAGCAGTTCTTC

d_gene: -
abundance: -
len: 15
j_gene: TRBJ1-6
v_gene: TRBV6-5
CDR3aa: CASSFGERGNSPLHF
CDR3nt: TGTGCCAGCAGTTTCGGTGAAAGGGGGAATTCACCCCTCCACTTT

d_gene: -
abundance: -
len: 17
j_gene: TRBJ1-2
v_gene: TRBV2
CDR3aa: CASSESIVFTDNYGYTF
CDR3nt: TGTGCCAGCAGTGAGTCGATTGTTTTCACAGATAACTATGGCTACACCTTC

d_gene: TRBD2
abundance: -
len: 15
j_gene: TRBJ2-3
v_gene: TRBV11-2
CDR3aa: CASCGLAGGPDTQYF
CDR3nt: TGTGCCAGCTGCGGTCTTGCGGGGGGGCCCGATACGCAGTATTTT

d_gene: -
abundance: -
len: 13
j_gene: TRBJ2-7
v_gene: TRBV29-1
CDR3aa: CSTKGPSSYEQYF
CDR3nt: TGCAGCACTAAGGGACCTAGCTCCTACGAGCAGTACTTC

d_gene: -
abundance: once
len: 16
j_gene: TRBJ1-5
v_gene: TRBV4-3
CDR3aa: CASSPARQGRRQPQHF
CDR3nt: TGCGCCAGCAGCCCTGCACGGCAGGGGCGACGTCAGCCCCAGCATTTT

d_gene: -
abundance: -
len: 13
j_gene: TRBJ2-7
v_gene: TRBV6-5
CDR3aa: CASSYAIRYEQYF
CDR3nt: TGTGCCAGCAGTTACGCCATACGCTACGAGCAGTACTTC

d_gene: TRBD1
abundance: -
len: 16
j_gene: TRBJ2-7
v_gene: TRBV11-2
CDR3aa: CASSLEWTGGYYEQYF
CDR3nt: TGTGCCAGCAGCTTAGAGTGGACAGGGGGGTACTACGAGCAGTACTTC

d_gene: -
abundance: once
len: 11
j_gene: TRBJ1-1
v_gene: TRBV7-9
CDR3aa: CASSPGTEAFF
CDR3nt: TGTGCCAGCAGCCCCGGGACAGAAGCTTTCTTT

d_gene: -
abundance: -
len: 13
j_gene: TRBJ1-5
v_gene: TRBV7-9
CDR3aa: CASSLPGNQPQHF
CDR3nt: TGTGCCAGCAGCTTACCCGGAAATCAGCCCCAGCATTTT

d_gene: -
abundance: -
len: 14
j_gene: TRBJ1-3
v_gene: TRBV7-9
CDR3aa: CASSLGSSLNTIYF
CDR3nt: TGTGCCAGCAGCTTAGGCTCCAGCCTCAACACCATATATTTT

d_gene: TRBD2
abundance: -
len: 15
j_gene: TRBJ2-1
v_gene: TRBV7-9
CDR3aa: CASSILAGHYNEQFF
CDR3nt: TGTGCCAGCAGCATCCTAGCGGGGCACTACAATGAGCAGTTCTTC

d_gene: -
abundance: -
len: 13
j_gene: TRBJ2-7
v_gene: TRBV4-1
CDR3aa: CASSHPRVNEQYF
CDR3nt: TGCGCCAGCAGCCACCCCCGGGTGAACGAGCAGTACTTC

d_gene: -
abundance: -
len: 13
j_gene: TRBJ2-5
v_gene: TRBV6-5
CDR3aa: CASSDFEGETQYF
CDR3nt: TGTGCCAGCAGCGACTTTGAGGGAGAGACCCAGTACTTC

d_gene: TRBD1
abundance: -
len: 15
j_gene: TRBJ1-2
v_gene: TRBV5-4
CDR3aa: CASTIGQGATYGYTF
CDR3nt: TGTGCCAGCACCATAGGACAGGGGGCCACATATGGCTACACCTTC

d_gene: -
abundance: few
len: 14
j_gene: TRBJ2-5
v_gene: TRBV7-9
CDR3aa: CASSTQPYQETQYF
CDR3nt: TGTGCCAGCAGCACACAACCGTACCAAGAGACCCAGTACTTC

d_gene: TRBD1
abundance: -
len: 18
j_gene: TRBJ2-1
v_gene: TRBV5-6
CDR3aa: CASSPRQGKIQDLQEQFF
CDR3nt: TGTGCCAGCAGCCCTCGACAGGGCAAGATACAGGACCTACAGGAACAGTTCTTC

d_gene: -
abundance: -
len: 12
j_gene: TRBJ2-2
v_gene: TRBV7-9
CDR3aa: CASRFPTGELFF
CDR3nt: TGTGCCAGCAGATTCCCGACCGGGGAGCTGTTTTTT

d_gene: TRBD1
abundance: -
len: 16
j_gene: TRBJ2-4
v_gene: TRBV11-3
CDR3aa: CASSPMTGGIKNIQYF
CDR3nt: TGTGCCAGCAGCCCGATGACAGGGGGCATCAAAAACATTCAGTACTTC

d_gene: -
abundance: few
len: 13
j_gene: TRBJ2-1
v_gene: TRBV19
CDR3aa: CASSIVLGGEQFF
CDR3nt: TGTGCCAGTAGTATAGTACTAGGGGGTGAGCAGTTCTTC

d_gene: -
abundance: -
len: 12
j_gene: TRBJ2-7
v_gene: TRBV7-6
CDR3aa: CASSSHRYEQYF
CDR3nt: TGTGCCAGCAGTTCCCATCGTTACGAGCAGTACTTC

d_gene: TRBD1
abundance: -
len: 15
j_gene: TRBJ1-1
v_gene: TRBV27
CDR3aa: CASSLDEGADTEAFF
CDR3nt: TGTGCCAGCAGTTTAGACGAGGGGGCTGACACTGAAGCTTTCTTT

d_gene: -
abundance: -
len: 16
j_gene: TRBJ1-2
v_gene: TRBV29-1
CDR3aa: CSVEDRTEGLGYGYTF
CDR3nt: TGCAGCGTTGAAGATCGGACGGAGGGTCTCGGCTATGGCTACACCTTC

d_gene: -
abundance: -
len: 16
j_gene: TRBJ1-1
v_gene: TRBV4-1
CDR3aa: CASSQSVTSMNTEAFF
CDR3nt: TGCGCCAGCAGCCAATCTGTGACCTCCATGAACACTGAAGCTTTCTTT

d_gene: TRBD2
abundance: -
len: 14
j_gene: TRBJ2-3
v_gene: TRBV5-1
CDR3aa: CATSSGGLTDTQYF
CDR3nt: TGCGCCACCTCTAGCGGGGGTCTCACAGATACGCAGTATTTT

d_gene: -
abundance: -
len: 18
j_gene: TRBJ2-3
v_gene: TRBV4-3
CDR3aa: CASSQVYGTGTSTDTQYF
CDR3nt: TGCGCCAGCAGCCAAGTCTACGGAACAGGGACCAGCACAGATACGCAGTATTTT

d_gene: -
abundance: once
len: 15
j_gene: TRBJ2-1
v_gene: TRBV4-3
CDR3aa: CASSQDSGDYNEQFF
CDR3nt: TGCGCCAGCAGCCAAGATAGCGGTGACTACAATGAGCAGTTCTTC

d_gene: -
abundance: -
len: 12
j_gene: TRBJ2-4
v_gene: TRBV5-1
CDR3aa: CASRGSENIQYF
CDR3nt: TGCGCCAGCAGGGGGTCGGAAAACATTCAGTACTTC

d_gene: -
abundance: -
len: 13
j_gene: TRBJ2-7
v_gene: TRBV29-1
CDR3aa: CSVELQGTGEQYF
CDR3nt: TGCAGCGTTGAGCTTCAGGGGACGGGCGAGCAGTACTTC

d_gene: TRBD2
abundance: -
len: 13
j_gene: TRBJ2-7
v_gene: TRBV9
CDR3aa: CASSPGRAYEQYF
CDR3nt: TGTGCCAGCAGCCCCGGGAGGGCCTACGAGCAGTACTTC

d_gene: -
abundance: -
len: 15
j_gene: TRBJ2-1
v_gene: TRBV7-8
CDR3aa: CASSLGTGPYNEQFF
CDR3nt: TGTGCCAGCAGCTTAGGTACAGGGCCCTACAATGAGCAGTTCTTC

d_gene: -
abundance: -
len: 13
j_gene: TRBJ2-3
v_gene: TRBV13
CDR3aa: CASSLPGTDTQYF
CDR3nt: TGTGCCAGCAGCCTACCCGGCACAGATACGCAGTATTTT

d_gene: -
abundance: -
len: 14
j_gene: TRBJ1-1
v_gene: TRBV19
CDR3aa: CASSIAGRNTEAFF
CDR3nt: TGTGCCAGTAGTATAGCTGGCAGGAACACTGAAGCTTTCTTT